A selection of T cell receptor beta chains follows, all from one sample in a study of T cell responses to AZD1222 COVID-19 vaccine. Method: immunoSEQ multiplex PCR; TCRdb's copy keeps in-frame clones and lacks some. The data hold 150,000 to 200,000 clones, with 85% to 95% observed a single time. Sequencing was performed on peripheral blood, taken on day 0 of AZD1222 vaccination. These receptors were taken from an adult in good health. Each CDR3 is given without its conserved first and last residue. Rows may omit the clone size; those that give it use once, few, many or a size class.

clone_size | j_call | v_call | cdr3_aa
- | TRBJ1-2 | TRBV18 | ASSPQTGVYGYT
- | TRBJ1-1 | TRBV15 | ATRTTGGTEAF
- | TRBJ2-7 | TRBV28 | ASSLSAGTYEQY
- | TRBJ1-2 | TRBV2 | ASSEAVRGGGYT
few | TRBJ2-7 | TRBV5-1 | ASRLETGPYEQY
few | TRBJ1-1 | TRBV19 | ASSPTGGTTEAF
- | TRBJ2-7 | TRBV6-5 | ASINAGTGPYEQY
few | TRBJ1-2 | TRBV6-5 | ASKVSADSNYGYT
- | TRBJ2-1 | TRBV4-1 | ASSQTLAGARNEQF
- | TRBJ1-5 | TRBV6-2/TRBV6-3 | ASSYGGQGNQPQH
- | TRBJ1-2 | TRBV28 | ASRTGEVGYGYT
- | TRBJ1-2 | TRBV14 | ASSGSDYGYT
- | TRBJ1-2 | TRBV19 | ASSLTGNGYT
- | TRBJ2-3 | TRBV18 | ASSPTTRGADTQY
- | TRBJ1-2 | TRBV6-1 | ASSVQPLGVFYGYT
many | TRBJ2-5 | TRBV18 | ASSSASGVGETQY
- | TRBJ2-1 | TRBV6-5 | ASWGLAGVGEQF
- | TRBJ2-3 | TRBV5-1 | ASSLFRPSTDTQY
- | TRBJ1-3 | TRBV6-2/TRBV6-3 | ASSYAAGGFRNTIY
- | TRBJ2-1 | TRBV6-5 | ASSYGAGGKEQF
- | TRBJ2-7 | TRBV11-2 | ASSLVGYEQY
- | TRBJ2-3 | TRBV7-9 | ASSLAGGSTDTQY
- | TRBJ1-1 | TRBV4-1 | ASSLNTEAF